This TCR beta chain was obtained from a study of blood T cell repertoires in COVID-19. Sequencing was performed with immunoSEQ multiplex PCR; in TCRdb, only in-frame clones are kept and a portion is missing. The table has roughly 150,000 clones, about 85% seen once. This CDR3 spans 12 amino acids. The V gene's germline CDR1 is SGHVS and CDR2 FQNEAQ. The sequence derives from a woman in her 50s who had recovered from COVID-19. The chain is built from TRBV7-8 and TRBJ2-1; TRBD2 might be the D (6 bases). The sample taken for sequencing was PBMCs or T cells enriched from blood (not recorded which). CDR3 region: CATGAGHNEQFF. CDR3 nucleotides: TGTGCGACGGGAGCAGGGCACAATGAGCAGTTCTTC.